This entry lists 27 T cell receptor beta chains sequenced from one sample in a study of T cells in localized non-small cell lung cancer. Clones were sequenced by immunoSEQ multiplex PCR, and TCRdb holds only the in-frame ones, with some missing. Of some 1,600 clones listed, 20% to 25% are singletons. The input for sequencing was normal lung tissue next to the tumor, taken before any cancer treatment. The receptor set was obtained from a woman aged 35 to 70 with stage I lung adenocarcinoma.

The chain has TRBV19 and TRBJ2-7; 12 nucleotides align to TRBD2. The CDR3 loop spans 17 amino acids. The ends lost 3 bases at V and 7 bases at J; junction bases unmatched: 13. CDR1 is LNHDA and CDR2 is SQIVND in the germline V gene (reference sequence). The CDR3 loop reads CASSILLTSGGMEEQYF. The DNA for the CDR3 is TGTGCCAGTAGTATCCTCCTGACTAGCGGGGGAATGGAGGAGCAGTACTTC.

This clone came up a few times. The chain joins TRBV19 to TRBJ2-5; 8 bases are a match to TRBD2. Germline V CDR1 and CDR2: LNHDA, SQIVND (reference sequence). This CDR3 spans 16 amino acids. V gave up 3 bases and J gave up 5 bases; unmatched junction bases: 11. CDR3 in DNA: TGTGCCAGTAGTATGGGCGACGCGGGGGGCGGTGAGACCCAGTACTTC. It is translated as CASSMGDAGGGETQYF.

This chain connects TRBV30 to TRBJ2-7, with 8 bases lining up with TRBD1. CDR3 length: 13 residues. In germline, CDR1 is GTSNPN, CDR2 SVGIG (reference sequence). V shed 3 bases and J 7 bases; nucleotides not matched to a gene: 8. The CDR3 region is CAWRETGAREQYF. The CDR3 coding sequence is TGTGCCTGGAGGGAGACAGGGGCGAGGGAGCAGTACTTC.

This clone was found a few times. V usage is TRBV11-1 and J usage is TRBJ1-2; 7 positions match TRBD1. The CDR3 has 15 amino acids. The trim removed 10 bases at V and 2 bases at J, leaving 13 bases unmatched. Per the germline V gene, CDR1 is SGHAT and CDR2 is FQDESV (reference sequence). CDR3 residues: CAIHFRDRLNYGYTF. The CDR3 DNA reads as TGTGCCATTCACTTCCGGGACAGACTGAACTATGGCTACACCTTC. Full variable domain (outside the CDR3, taken from reference TRBV11-1 and TRBJ1-2): EAEVAQSPRYKITEKSQAVAFWCDPISGHATLYWYRQILGQGPELLVQFQDESVVDDSQLPKDRFSAERLKGVDSTLKIQPAELGDSAMYLCAIHFRDRLNYGYTFGSGTRLTVV.

The chain has TRBV18 and TRBJ2-2; perhaps TRBD2 as D (5 bases). The V gene's germline CDR1 is KGHSH and CDR2 LQKENI. V was shortened by 2 bases and J by 2 bases, with 12 bases between the two germline ends. The CDR3 sequence is 16 residues long. CDR3 in DNA: TGTGCCAGCTCACCATGGAACGGACTTAACACCGGGGAGCTGTTTTTT. Encoded protein: CASSPWNGLNTGELFF.

The CDR3 DNA sequence: TGTGCCAGCAGCCAAACCGGGACGGCTAACTCTGGGGCCAACGTCCTGACTTTC. Translated: CASSQTGTANSGANVLTF. The chain is built from TRBV11-3 and TRBJ2-6; the D gene could be TRBD1 or TRBD2 (5 bases each). The CDR3 consists of 18 residues. Germline values: CDR1 SGHNT, CDR2 YENEEA. V lost 5 bases, J lost 0 bases, and 17 bases lay in between.

This clone was observed a few times. The chain combines TRBV9 with TRBJ1-2; a weak D match, TRBD1 (5 bases). Between the trimmed V and J ends, which lost 3 bases and 7 bases, there was a span of 13 bases. Germline-derived CDR1 and CDR2 are SGDLS and YYNGEE. The CDR3 has 13 amino acids. The CDR3 DNA reads as TGTGCCAGCAGCGGCCAGGGATTAAGTGGCTACACCTTC. This gives the protein CASSGQGLSGYTF.

This clone appeared a few times. The rearrangement links TRBV2 to TRBJ1-2; weak D call: TRBD1 (5 bases). The CDR3 has 15 amino acids. V was cut by 6 bases and J by 5 bases, with 19 bases left in between. Germline V gives CDR1 SNHLY, CDR2 FYNNEI. CDR3 region: CASSDAGGDVYGYTF. The CDR3 bases are TGTGCCAGCAGCGATGCGGGGGGGGACGTTTATGGCTACACCTTC.

The chain recombines TRBV11-3 with TRBJ1-5; D call uncertain. V was pared by 1 base and J by 4 bases, with 11 bases between. The CDR3 runs 15 residues. CDR1 SGHNT and CDR2 YENEEA come from the germline V gene. CDR3 sequence: CASSLGYGRNQPQHF. For the CDR3, the DNA is TGTGCCAGCAGCTTAGGGTACGGCCGGAATCAGCCCCAGCATTTT.

By sample share, this clone is large. CDR3 region: CATYKGQGSYGDEQYF. Here the CDR3 DNA reads TGTGCCACCTATAAGGGACAGGGATCGTACGGGGACGAGCAGTACTTC. The chain couples TRBV9 to TRBJ2-7, with TRBD1 matching 9 bases. Germline CDR1 reads SGDLS; CDR2 reads YYNGEE. J lost 5 bases, V lost 9 bases, and 18 bases had no gene match. This CDR3 contains 16 residues.

The chain links TRBV18 to TRBJ1-5; D uncertain. Per the germline V gene, CDR1 is KGHSH and CDR2 is LQKENI. Trimming shortened V by 6 bases and J by 1 base, and 4 bases separated the two germline ends. The CDR3 length is 12 residues. This chain's CDR3 is CASSLSNQPQHF. Written as DNA, the CDR3 is TGTGCCAGCTCTTTGAGCAATCAGCCCCAGCATTTT.

This chain uses TRBV6-8 with TRBJ1-1; no definite D call. The CDR3 has 16 residues. V dropped 2 bases and J dropped 1 base, with 14 bases sitting between them. The germline V gene has CDR1 MNHGY and CDR2 SAAAGT. CDR3 sequence (DNA): TGTGCCAGCAGTTACGACGGCTCCGGGCGGAACACTGAAGCTTTCTTT. It codes for CASSYDGSGRNTEAFF.

The rearrangement uses TRBV19 and TRBJ1-6; tentatively, D is TRBD1 (6 bases). Germline CDR1 reads LNHDA; CDR2 reads SQIVND (reference sequence). The CDR3 loop spans 17 amino acids. Trimming removed 4 bases from V and 6 bases from J, with 19 bases in between. For the CDR3, the DNA is TGTGCCAGTAGTACCGGGCGACAGGAGTGGCTTAATTCACCCCTCCACTTT. Translating gives CASSTGRQEWLNSPLHF.

This clone has more than one count but fewer than ten. The chain employs TRBV28 and TRBJ1-3; D remains ambiguous. V dropped 5 bases and J dropped 0 bases, with 14 bases sitting between them. CDR1 and CDR2 from the germline V gene are MDHEN and SYDVKM. There are 16 residues in the CDR3. The CDR3 spells CASSPALQFSGNTIYF. The CDR3 nucleotides read TGTGCCAGCAGTCCCGCCCTACAGTTCTCTGGAAACACCATATATTTT.

This chain joins TRBV6-8 and TRBJ1-1; D is unclear. Trimming shortened V by 8 bases and J by 3 bases, and 13 bases separated the two germline ends. The germline gives CDR1 MNHGY, CDR2 SAAAGT. The CDR3 has 13 amino acids. CDR3 bases: TGTGCCAGCGTGCCCAGGATGGACACTGAAGCTTTCTTT. It codes for CASVPRMDTEAFF.

J is TRBJ2-7 and V is TRBV6-8, with 8 nucleotides matching TRBD1. Looked up from germline, CDR1 is MNHGY and CDR2 is SAAAGT. The CDR3 has 13 residues. The V and J ends lost 6 bases and 4 bases, in that order; junction bases with no gene match: 5. The CDR3 DNA sequence: TGTGCCAGCAGGGCATGGACAGGGTACGAGCAGTACTTC. It specifies CASRAWTGYEQYF.

In its sample, this clone ranks as medium-sized. The rearrangement joins TRBV11-3 to TRBJ2-3; 14 positions match TRBD2. The CDR3 is 20 residues long. The trim removed 0 bases at V and 4 bases at J, leaving 12 bases unmatched. The germline V gene has CDR1 SGHNT and CDR2 YENEEA. The CDR3 region has the DNA TGTGCCAGCAGCTTAGATTTGAGTGGGACTAGCGGGAGTAGGTCAGATACGCAGTATTTT. This encodes CASSLDLSGTSGSRSDTQYF. The full variable domain, rest sourced from reference TRBV11-3 and TRBJ2-3, is EAGVVQSPRYKIIEKKQPVAFWCNPISGHNTLYWYLQNLGQGPELLIRYENEEAVDDSQLPKDRFSAERLKGVDSTLKIQPAELGDSAVYLCASSLDLSGTSGSRSDTQYFGPGTRLTVL.

The rearrangement joins TRBV6-8 to TRBJ2-1; D may be TRBD2 (5 bases). Trimming took off 6 bases at V and 0 bases at J, with 18 bases between the two ends. CDR3 length: 17 residues. The germline V gene encodes CDR1 MNHGY and CDR2 SAAAGT. CDR3 amino acids: CASSTIPSGSSYNEQFF. The DNA of the CDR3 is TGTGCCAGCAGCACAATCCCGTCGGGGAGCTCCTACAATGAGCAGTTCTTC.

The chain carries TRBV6-8 and TRBJ2-7; 7 bases are shared with TRBD2. V lost 10 bases and J lost 3; bases outside the gene matches: 9. Germline CDR1 is MNHGY and CDR2 is SAAAGT. This CDR3 spans 13 amino acids. The CDR3 region is CATPGWGGYEQYF. CDR3 coding DNA: TGTGCCACCCCCGGCTGGGGGGGCTACGAGCAGTACTTC.

The chain couples TRBV29-1 to TRBJ2-7; 14 bases align to TRBD2. In germline, CDR1 is SQVTM, CDR2 ANQGSEA. This CDR3 is 16 amino acids long. Losses at the gene ends were 6 bases for V and 0 bases for J; bases not matched to a gene: 7. The CDR3 is CSVVTGTSGSSYEQYF. The CDR3 DNA sequence: TGCAGCGTCGTGACCGGGACTAGCGGGAGCTCCTACGAGCAGTACTTC.

The J gene is TRBJ2-7, the V gene TRBV9; 10 bases align to TRBD1. The V gene's germline CDR1 is SGDLS and CDR2 YYNGEE. With V trimmed by 5 bases and J by 5 bases, 10 bases remained unmatched. The CDR3 loop spans 15 amino acids. CDR3 coding DNA: TGTGCCAGCAGTGAGTTTAGGGGACAGGGGAACGAGCAGTACTTC. As protein: CASSEFRGQGNEQYF.

This clone has more than one count but fewer than ten. This chain joins TRBV11-3 and TRBJ1-5, with 8 nucleotides matching TRBD1. The CDR3 length is 15 residues. Germline CDR1 is SGHNT and CDR2 is YENEEA. The V and J ends lost 5 bases and 9 bases, in that order; junction bases with no gene match: 12. This CDR3 is CASSQAQDRDGPQHF. As DNA, the CDR3 is TGTGCCAGCAGCCAGGCCCAGGACAGGGACGGGCCCCAGCATTTT.

This clone occurred a few times. The chain recombines TRBV15 with TRBJ2-5, with TRBD1 matching 7 bases. Germline CDR1 reads LNHNV; CDR2 reads YYDKDF (reference sequence). The CDR3 extends over 17 amino acids. Losses at the gene ends were 0 bases for V and 5 bases for J; bases not matched to a gene: 12. This CDR3 is CATSREVTGVLSETQYF. CDR3 nucleotide sequence: TGTGCCACCAGCAGAGAGGTCACAGGGGTGTTGTCGGAGACCCAGTACTTC.

Sample share makes this clone medium-sized. The chain combines TRBV12-2 with TRBJ2-7; no DNA check was done on the table's D call, TRBD1. TRBV12-2 is a documented pseudogene. There are 14 residues in the CDR3. CDR3 bases: TGTGCCGAAACTCAGGGACAGGGGGCGGGGGAGCAGTACTTC. Translating it yields CAETQGQGAGEQYF.

In its sample, this clone is medium-sized. The rearrangement uses TRBV11-3 and TRBJ2-7; 7 nucleotides agree with TRBD1. V was pared by 3 bases and J by 7 bases, with 9 bases of the junction left unmatched. There are 14 residues in the CDR3. CDR1 is SGHNT, CDR2 YENEEA, per germline. CDR3 in amino acids: CASSFGDSFGEQYF. The CDR3 DNA sequence: TGTGCCAGCAGCTTTGGGGACAGCTTTGGTGAGCAGTACTTC.

The gene calls are TRBV11-3 and TRBJ2-1, with 9 bases identical to TRBD1. This CDR3 has 15 amino acids. The germline CDR1 and CDR2 sequences are SGHNT and YENEEA. With 3 bases clipped from V and 6 bases from J, the junction kept 6 bases outside the gene matches. DNA for the CDR3: TGTGCCAGCAGCTTGGGGGGACAGGGTGGCAATGAGCAGTTCTTC. It encodes CASSLGGQGGNEQFF.

This clone qualifies as medium-sized (0.01 to 0.1%). V usage is TRBV11-3 and J usage is TRBJ1-4; D remains ambiguous. The V end was cut by 5 bases, the J end by 0 bases, with 10 bases between. Germline V gene lookup returns CDR1 SGHNT and CDR2 YENEEA. CDR3 length: 15 residues. CDR3 sequence reads: CASSPDGSTNEKLFF. CDR3 bases: TGTGCCAGCAGCCCCGATGGCTCAACTAATGAAAAACTGTTTTTT.